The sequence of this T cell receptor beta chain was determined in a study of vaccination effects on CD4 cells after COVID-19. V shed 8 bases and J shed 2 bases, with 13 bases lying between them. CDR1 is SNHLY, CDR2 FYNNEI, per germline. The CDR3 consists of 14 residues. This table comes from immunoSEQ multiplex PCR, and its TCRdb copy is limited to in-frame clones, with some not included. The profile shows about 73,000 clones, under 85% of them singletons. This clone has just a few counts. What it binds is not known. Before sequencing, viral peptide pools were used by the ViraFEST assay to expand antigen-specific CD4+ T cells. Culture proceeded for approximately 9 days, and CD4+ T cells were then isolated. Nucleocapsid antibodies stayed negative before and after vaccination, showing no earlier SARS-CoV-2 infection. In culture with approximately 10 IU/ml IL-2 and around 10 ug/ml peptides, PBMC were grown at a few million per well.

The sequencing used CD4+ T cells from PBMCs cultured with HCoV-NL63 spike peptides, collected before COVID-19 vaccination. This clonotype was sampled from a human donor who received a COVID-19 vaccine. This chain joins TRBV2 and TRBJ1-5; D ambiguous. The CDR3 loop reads CASGRKEGNQPQHF. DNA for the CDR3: TGTGCCAGCGGGCGAAAAGAGGGCAATCAGCCCCAGCATTTT.